One sample yielded the 23 T cell receptor beta chains listed below, sequenced in a study of T-cell reconstitution after alpha-beta-depleted transplantation in children. The library targeted TCRbeta and was prepared with unique molecular identifiers. Using its own MiXCR run on the PCR reads, TCRdb lists one record per CDR3 protein. The sample carries over 100,000 distinct CDR3 sequences, 10% recorded once. The specimen comprised PBMCs, sampled before TCRalphabeta/CD19-depleted stem cell transplant. Receptors originate from a boy under 10 years old with acute lymphoblastic leukemia, due to receive a stem cell transplant.

This clonotype was seen a handful of times. This chain connects TRBV7-3 to TRBJ2-7; D is uncertain. The germline V gene encodes CDR1 SGHTA and CDR2 FQGTGA. CDR3 length: 13 residues. Trimming removed 5 bases from V and 6 bases from J, with 14 bases in between. The CDR3 region has the DNA TGTGCCAGCAGCCCCACGGTGGGAAGCGAGCAGTACTTC. Amino acids: CASSPTVGSEQYF.

The J gene is TRBJ2-7, the V gene TRBV28; D unresolved. The V gene's germline CDR1 is MDHEN and CDR2 SYDVKM. Trimming took 10 bases from V and 0 from J, leaving 16 bases between them. The CDR3 contains 14 residues. CDR3 amino acids: CAMGPGLPSYEQYF. The CDR3 DNA reads as TGTGCCATGGGCCCTGGGCTCCCCTCCTACGAGCAGTACTTC. The full variable domain, completed using reference TRBV28 and TRBJ2-7, is DVKVTQSSRYLVKRTGEKVFLECVQDMDHENMFWYRQDPGLGLRLIYFSYDVKMKEKGDIPEGYSVSREKKERFSLILESASTNQTSMYLCAMGPGLPSYEQYFGPGTRLTVT.

This chain uses TRBV12-3 or TRBV12-4 with TRBJ2-7; D is tentatively TRBD1 or TRBD2 (5 bases each). This CDR3 is built from 12 residues. Trimming stripped 6 bases from V and 9 bases from J, with 15 bases between. The CDR3 here is CASRLGANRQYF. For the CDR3, the DNA is TGTGCCAGCAGACTAGGGGCGAACAGGCAGTACTTC.

Only a few counts were recorded for this clonotype. V gene TRBV5-1 combines with J gene TRBJ2-3, with TRBD2 matching 12 bases. In germline, CDR1 is SGHRS, CDR2 YFSETQ. The CDR3 is 17 residues long. After removal of 4 bases from V and 7 bases from J, the junction contained 13 bases not matched to a gene. The CDR3 bases are TGCGCCAGCAGCGTCTTGACCGGACTAGCGGGACTTCATACGCAGTATTTT. As protein: CASSVLTGLAGLHTQYF.

In its sample, this clonotype was seen a few times. V usage is TRBV27 and J usage is TRBJ1-2; D unresolved. CDR3 size: 11 residues. V lost 5 bases to trimming and J lost 2 bases, with 3 bases between them. Germline loops: CDR1 MNHEY, CDR2 SMNVEV (reference sequence). The CDR3 loop reads CASSGNYGYTF. CDR3 coding DNA: TGTGCCAGCAGTGGAAACTATGGCTACACCTTC.

At least ten counts were recorded for this clonotype. This chain joins TRBV12-3 or TRBV12-4 and TRBJ1-1; D might be TRBD1 (5 bases). The ends were cut back, 5 bases at V and 3 bases at J, with 10 bases in the middle. The CDR3 length is 13 residues. The CDR3 sequence is CASSRGAYTEAFF. The CDR3 DNA is TGTGCCAGCAGTCGAGGGGCTTACACTGAAGCTTTCTTT.

This clonotype has a count of ten or more. The chain carries TRBV6-1 and TRBJ2-1; D is perhaps TRBD2 (5 bases). CDR3 size: 14 residues. V lost 7 bases, J lost 4 bases, and 14 bases lay in between. Germline V gene data show CDR1 as MNHNS and CDR2 as SASEGT. This CDR3 reads CASNERTLYNEQFF. In nucleotides, the CDR3 is TGTGCCAGCAACGAGCGGACTTTATACAATGAGCAGTTCTTC.

The chain couples TRBV12-3 or TRBV12-4 to TRBJ2-3; 9 bases fit TRBD2. After removal of 2 bases from V and 2 bases from J, the junction contained 5 bases not matched to a gene. CDR3 length: 16 amino acids. The CDR3 region has the DNA TGTGCCAGCAGTTTAAGGGCGGGAGGGCCCACAGATACGCAGTATTTT. The encoded protein is CASSLRAGGPTDTQYF.

This clonotype was counted many times. The rearrangement joins TRBV12-3 or TRBV12-4 to TRBJ2-5, with a possible D match to TRBD1 (5 bases). Trimming shortened V by 0 bases and J by 5 bases, and 10 bases separated the two germline ends. CDR3 length: 14 residues. DNA for the CDR3: TGTGCCAGCAGTTTAGCCAGGGTCGGCGAGACCCAGTACTTC. Amino acid sequence: CASSLARVGETQYF.

The chain carries TRBV28 and TRBJ1-2, with TRBD1 matching over 7 bases. The trim removed 2 bases at V and 4 bases at J, leaving 13 bases unmatched. CDR3 length: 17 amino acids. Germline CDR1 is MDHEN and CDR2 is SYDVKM. CDR3 DNA sequence: TGTGCCAGCAGTTTAAGAGGGGGCCGACAGCATTTCTATGGCTACACCTTC. It is translated as CASSLRGGRQHFYGYTF.

V gene TRBV28 combines with J gene TRBJ2-5, with no clear D. The CDR3 runs 15 residues. V was shortened by 6 bases and J by 1 base, with 15 bases between the two germline ends. The germline CDR1 and CDR2 sequences are MDHEN and SYDVKM. CDR3 amino acids: CASRLMTVRQETQYF. CDR3 coding DNA: TGTGCCAGCAGACTAATGACGGTACGCCAAGAGACCCAGTACTTC.

This clonotype was counted only a few times. V gene TRBV6-5 combines with J gene TRBJ2-1; D is unclear. Germline CDR1 is MNHEY and CDR2 is SVGAGI. There are 14 residues in the CDR3. V gave up 0 bases and J gave up 5 bases, with 8 bases separating them. The CDR3 bases are TGTGCCAGCAGTTACTCCTACATAGACAATGAGCAGTTCTTC. Amino acid sequence: CASSYSYIDNEQFF.

The sample holds a few counts of this clonotype. Sequence at one end of the junction differs from germline and may be a read error. This rearrangement joins TRBV12-3 or TRBV12-4 to TRBJ1-1, with D possibly being TRBD1 (5 bases). This CDR3 region has 13 residues. The CDR3 DNA reads TGTGCCAGCATTTTAACAGGGAACACTGAAGCTTTCTTT. It specifies CASILTGNTEAFF.

This clonotype was seen more than once but under ten times. V usage is TRBV19 and J usage is TRBJ2-7; 8 nucleotides line up with TRBD2. Germline assignment: CDR1 LNHDA and CDR2 SQIVND (reference sequence). V lost 1 base to trimming and J lost 5 bases; unmatched junction nucleotides: 7. CDR3 size: 15 residues. The CDR3, as DNA: TGTGCCAGTAGTATAGCAGGAACTAGCGGCAACGAGCAGTACTTC. It yields the protein CASSIAGTSGNEQYF.

This clonotype was recorded a few times. The chain couples TRBV10-2 to TRBJ2-6, with D possibly being TRBD2 (5 bases). Per germline, CDR1 WSHSY and CDR2 SAAADI. CDR3 length: 20 amino acids. V was clipped by 2 bases and J by 2 bases, with 22 bases between them. The chain's CDR3 is CASSEHPWGEFWTGANVLTF. The CDR3 DNA sequence: TGCGCCAGCAGTGAGCACCCCTGGGGAGAATTTTGGACTGGGGCCAACGTCCTGACTTTC.

The rearrangement joins TRBV20-1 to TRBJ2-5; 9 positions agree with TRBD1. Germline CDR1 and CDR2: DFQATT and SNEGSKA (reference sequence). The V segment lost 6 bases and the J segment 5 bases; nucleotides outside the gene matches: 4. This CDR3 region has 12 residues. CDR3 protein: CSAGQGGETQYF. In DNA form, the CDR3 reads TGCAGTGCGGGACAGGGAGGGGAGACCCAGTACTTC.

With regard to this clonotype: Mismatch with germline at one junction end may stem from a read error. The J gene is TRBJ2-2, the V gene TRBV7-7, with D possibly matching TRBD1 (5 bases). The CDR3 has 15 amino acids. The germline V gene has CDR1 SSHAT and CDR2 FNYEAQ (reference sequence). The CDR3 spells CASSLGAEPTGELFF. CDR3 nucleotides: TGTGCTAGCAGCTTAGGGGCAGAGCCCACCGGGGAGCTGTTTTTT. Full variable domain (outside the CDR3, taken from reference TRBV7-7 and TRBJ2-2): GAGVSQSPRYKVTKRGQDVTLRCDPISSHATLYWYQQALGQGPEFLTYFNYEAQPDKSGLPSDRFSAERPEGSISTLTIQRTEQRDSAMYRCASSLGAEPTGELFFGEGSRLTVL.

V gene TRBV30 combines with J gene TRBJ1-1, with D uncertain. Per the germline V gene, CDR1 is GTSNPN and CDR2 is SVGIG (reference sequence). The V end was cut by 0 bases, the J end by 7 bases, with 9 bases between. The CDR3 covers 12 residues. The CDR3 sequence is CAWSVWRREAFF. Written as DNA, the CDR3 is TGTGCCTGGAGTGTATGGAGACGTGAAGCTTTCTTT.

This clonotype was counted many times. The gene calls are TRBV7-6 and TRBJ2-1; 14 positions match TRBD2. V dropped 6 bases and J dropped 8; count of bases not matched to a gene: 9. Germline-derived CDR1 and CDR2 are SGHVS and FNYEAQ. This CDR3 region has 16 residues. This chain's CDR3 is CASRPGTSGSFDEQFF. In DNA, the CDR3 is TGTGCCAGCAGGCCCGGGACTAGCGGGAGCTTTGATGAGCAGTTCTTC.

This clonotype was detected a few times. The CDR3 DNA reads TGTGCCACCAGTGAACTGACGGGGGAGACCCAGTACTTC. Its protein is CATSELTGETQYF. The V gene is TRBV24-1, the J gene TRBJ2-5; D perhaps matches TRBD2 (5 bases). From germline, CDR1 is KGHDR and CDR2 SFDVKD. V lost 4 bases and J lost 5, with 10 bases in between. This CDR3 spans 13 amino acids.

In its sample, this clonotype was seen many times. The chain combines TRBV20-1 with TRBJ2-3; 15 bases are shared with TRBD2. V trimming: 2 bases; J trimming: 4 bases; junction bases outside the gene matches: 7. Germline CDR1 is DFQATT and CDR2 is SNEGSKA (reference sequence). This CDR3 is 17 amino acids long. For the CDR3, the DNA is TGCAGTGCTAGACGGACTAGCGGGAGGGTGTTTGCAGATACGCAGTATTTT. Translating gives CSARRTSGRVFADTQYF.

Many counts were recorded for this clonotype. The chain recombines TRBV5-6 with TRBJ1-2, with D uncertain. Germline loops: CDR1 SGHDT, CDR2 YYEEEE. The CDR3 extends over 15 amino acids. Trimming shortened V by 0 bases and J by 4 bases, and 13 bases separated the two germline ends. The CDR3 spells CASSLAGVIPYGYTF. DNA for the CDR3: TGTGCCAGCAGCTTGGCTGGGGTCATTCCCTATGGCTACACCTTC. The full variable domain, with the rest looked up from reference TRBV5-6 and TRBJ1-2, is DAGVTQSPTHLIKTRGQQVTLRCSPKSGHDTVSWYQQALGQGPQFIFQYYEEEERQRGNFPDRFSGHQFPNYSSELNVNALLLGDSALYLCASSLAGVIPYGYTFGSGTRLTVV.

This chain joins TRBV20-1 and TRBJ2-1; 7 positions match TRBD2. CDR1 DFQATT and CDR2 SNEGSKA come from the germline V gene (reference sequence). V lost 5 bases to trimming and J lost 2 bases; unmatched junction nucleotides: 3. This CDR3 contains 13 residues. CDR3 nucleotides: TGCAGTGCTGTCAGCGGGACCTACAATGAGCAGTTCTTC. Its protein is CSAVSGTYNEQFF.